These T cell receptor beta chains were read from a single sample in a study of metastatic and nonmetastatic thyroid tumors. TCRdb used MiXCR to call clones anew from the PCR reads. This sample carries fewer than 70,000 clones, less than 30% of them seen once, and the ten largest clones take approximately 16%. The sample was blood. These TCRs come from a female donor with papillary thyroid cancer or a benign thyroid nodule (not recorded which). Some clones in this sample may be carry-over from other donors' samples. CDR3s include the opening cysteine and the closing phenylalanine or tryptophan. Fields, in order: CDR3 protein, CDR3 DNA, V gene, clone size, D gene, J gene. D genes are given only for firm matches. Clone size is not always given. Where it is, it says once, few, many or a class for expanded clones.

CASSPRGLWQPQHF TGTGCCAGCAGCCCTCGGGGACTTTGGCAGCCCCAGCATTTT TRBV3-1 NA NA TRBJ1-5
CASSLQGSTGELFF TGCGCCAGCAGCTTACAGGGTTCCACCGGGGAGCTGTTTTTT TRBV5-1 NA NA TRBJ2-2
CASTAATTYYEQYF TGTGCCAGCACGGCAGCCACTACTTACTACGAGCAGTACTTC TRBV6-1 few NA TRBJ2-7
CASSELRGGPNTGELFF TGCGCCAGCAGTGAGTTACGAGGGGGCCCGAACACCGGGGAGCTGTTTTTT TRBV10-1 few TRBD1 TRBJ2-2
CASSVSGGGARTGANVLTF TGTGCCAGCAGCGTCTCAGGAGGCGGAGCGAGGACTGGGGCCAACGTCCTGACTTTC TRBV9 NA NA TRBJ2-6
CASSLRVNTGELFF TGCGCCAGCAGCTTAAGGGTAAACACCGGGGAGCTGTTTTTT TRBV5-1 few NA TRBJ2-2
CASSYWRGNEQYF TGTGCCAGCAGTTACTGGAGGGGCAACGAGCAGTACTTC TRBV6-5 NA NA TRBJ2-7
CASSSSITDTQYF TGTGCCAGCAGCTCTAGTATCACAGATACGCAGTATTTT TRBV12-3/TRBV12-4 NA NA TRBJ2-3
CASSAEAGQGFYEQYF TGTGCCAGCAGCGCCGAGGCCGGACAGGGCTTCTACGAGCAGTACTTC TRBV11-2 NA TRBD1 TRBJ2-7
CASSPRTGGFNSPLHF TGTGCCAGCAGTCCAAGGACAGGGGGCTTTAATTCACCCCTCCACTTT TRBV28 few TRBD1 TRBJ1-6
CASSATGPGETQYF TGTGCCAGCAGCGCTACAGGACCCGGGGAGACCCAGTACTTC TRBV2 few NA TRBJ2-5
CASSSLAGEQFF TGTGCCAGTAGTTCCCTAGCGGGAGAACAGTTCTTC TRBV19 NA TRBD2 TRBJ2-1
CASSQEGTAAYEQYF TGTGCCAGCAGCCAAGAGGGGACAGCGGCCTACGAGCAGTACTTC TRBV4-2 few TRBD1 TRBJ2-7
CASSIAERTDTQYF TGCGCCAGCAGCATAGCGGAGCGCACAGATACGCAGTATTTT TRBV5-1 NA NA TRBJ2-3
CASSESGGSNQPQHF TGTGCCAGCAGTGAAAGCGGGGGAAGCAATCAGCCCCAGCATTTT TRBV6-1 NA NA TRBJ1-5
CASCETSGSSFGTDTQYF TGCGCCAGCTGCGAGACTAGCGGGAGTTCCTTCGGCACAGATACGCAGTATTTT TRBV10-2 NA TRBD2 TRBJ2-3
CASSRTGTSNQPQHF TGCGCCAGCAGCCGGACGGGCACCAGCAATCAGCCCCAGCATTTT TRBV4-1 NA NA TRBJ1-5
CASRTGGTGELFF TGTGCCAGCCGGACAGGGGGCACCGGGGAGCTGTTTTTT TRBV6-2/TRBV6-3 few TRBD1 TRBJ2-2
CASSYSPLAGEYNEQFF TGTGCCAGCAGTTATTCACCACTAGCGGGAGAATACAATGAGCAGTTCTTC TRBV6-9 few TRBD2 TRBJ2-1
CASRQGGQPQHF TGTGCCAGCAGACAGGGAGGGCAGCCCCAGCATTTT TRBV6-1 NA NA TRBJ1-5
CASTPSGLYYYGYTF TGTGCCAGCACTCCCTCTGGCCTATACTACTATGGCTACACCTTC TRBV6-2/TRBV6-3 many NA TRBJ1-2
CASSLRGQGYGCTF TGTGCCAGTTCCCTCCGCGGGCAGGGGTATGGCTGCACCTTC TRBV19 NA NA TRBJ1-2
CASTPNSNQPQHF TGTGCCAGCACCCCAAATAGCAATCAGCCCCAGCATTTT TRBV12-3/TRBV12-4 few NA TRBJ1-5
CASSMTENTEAFF TGTGCCAGTAGTATGACGGAGAACACTGAAGCTTTCTTT TRBV19 few NA TRBJ1-1
CASSYGQGALQPQHF TGTGCCAGCAGTTACGGGCAGGGGGCACTTCAGCCCCAGCATTTT TRBV6-2/TRBV6-3 NA TRBD1 TRBJ1-5
CASSRGLAGDGYEQYF TGCGCCAGCAGCCGGGGACTAGCGGGAGATGGCTACGAGCAGTACTTC TRBV5-1 once TRBD2 TRBJ2-7
CASSHVTGGNEQYF TGTGCCAGCAGTCATGTGACAGGGGGAAACGAGCAGTACTTC TRBV6-1 NA TRBD1 TRBJ2-7
CASSIGAQPQHF TGTGCCAGTAGTATTGGTGCTCAGCCCCAGCATTTT TRBV19 few NA TRBJ1-5
CASSRQDHSNQPQHF TGTGCCAGCAGTCGACAGGACCATAGCAATCAGCCCCAGCATTTT TRBV28 few NA TRBJ1-5
CSAGLVGEQFF TGCAGTGCTGGACTAGTCGGTGAGCAGTTCTTC TRBV20-1 few TRBD2 TRBJ2-1
CAGRGAGELFF TGTGCCGGTAGGGGGGCCGGGGAGCTGTTTTTT TRBV19 NA NA TRBJ2-2
CASSSTGVTEAFF TGTGCCAGCAGCTCGACAGGGGTTACTGAAGCTTTCTTT TRBV11-3 once TRBD1 TRBJ1-1
CAWGRDWPFYGYTF TGTGCCTGGGGGCGGGACTGGCCCTTCTATGGCTACACCTTC TRBV30 NA NA TRBJ1-2
CASYAGAGSPLHF TGTGCCTCGTACGCGGGGGCGGGTTCACCCCTCCACTTT TRBV30 NA NA TRBJ1-6
CATRRETPNQPQHF TGTGCCACCAGGAGGGAGACCCCCAATCAGCCCCAGCATTTT TRBV15 NA NA TRBJ1-5
CASGEPQGFYNEQFF TGTGCCAGCGGGGAACCACAGGGATTTTACAATGAGCAGTTCTTC TRBV2 few NA TRBJ2-1
CASSQERGTNAEAFF TGCGCCAGCAGCCAAGAACGAGGGACGAACGCTGAAGCTTTCTTT TRBV4-1 NA NA TRBJ1-1
CASSPRGNQETQYF TGTGCCAGCAGTCCCCGGGGGAACCAAGAGACCCAGTACTTC TRBV7-2 few NA TRBJ2-5
CASSSARGSYNEQFF TGTGCCAGCAGCTCGGCGAGAGGTTCCTACAATGAGCAGTTCTTC TRBV11-2 NA NA TRBJ2-1
CASSYPLGEVNSNQPQHF TGTGCCAGCAGTTACCCCTTAGGGGAGGTTAACAGCAATCAGCCCCAGCATTTT TRBV6-6 medium-sized NA TRBJ1-5
CSARGGSGANVLTF TGCAGTGCTAGAGGGGGTTCTGGGGCCAACGTCCTGACTTTC TRBV20-1 NA NA TRBJ2-6
CAWSVSSYEQYF TGTGCCTGGAGTGTCAGCTCCTACGAGCAGTACTTC TRBV30 NA NA TRBJ2-7
CASGRQRNTEAFF TGTGCCAGCGGCAGACAGAGGAACACTGAAGCTTTCTTT TRBV11-1 NA NA TRBJ1-1
CASSIHLPGVSGELFF TGTGCCAGCAGTATCCACCTACCGGGAGTCTCCGGGGAGCTGTTTTTT TRBV12-3/TRBV12-4 NA NA TRBJ2-2
CASSWAGGANNEQFF TGCGCCAGCAGCTGGGCCGGGGGGGCAAACAATGAGCAGTTCTTC TRBV5-1 NA TRBD2 TRBJ2-1
CASSDRDYSPLHF TGTGCCAGCAGTGACAGGGACTATTCACCCCTCCACTTT TRBV6-1 NA NA TRBJ1-6
CASSVGGVGYEQHF TGTGCCAGCAGCGTCGGGGGGGTGGGCTACGAGCAGCACTTC TRBV7-2 many TRBD2 TRBJ2-7
CASILRGGANGYTF TGTGCCAGCATCCTCCGGGGAGGGGCGAATGGCTACACCTTC TRBV6-2/TRBV6-3 medium-sized NA TRBJ1-2
CASSKEVGRRTGELFF TGTGCCAGCAGCAAAGAGGTGGGACGGCGCACCGGGGAGCTGTTTTTT TRBV27 NA NA TRBJ2-2
CASSELAGPYNEQFF TGTGCTAGCAGTGAACTAGCGGGACCATACAATGAGCAGTTCTTC TRBV6-1 NA TRBD2 TRBJ2-1
CASSSTGNSNQPQHF TGTGCCAGCAGTTCAACAGGGAATAGCAATCAGCCCCAGCATTTT TRBV6-5 many NA TRBJ1-5
CSATRQAGKQPQHF TGCAGTGCTACCCGACAGGCAGGGAAGCAGCCCCAGCATTTT TRBV20-1 NA NA TRBJ1-5
CASNRGRNTEAFF TGTGCCAGCAATCGGGGGCGGAACACTGAAGCTTTCTTT TRBV6-1 NA NA TRBJ1-1
CASSEGAGGGETQYF TGTGCCAGCAGTGAAGGAGCGGGAGGAGGGGAGACCCAGTACTTC TRBV2 NA TRBD2 TRBJ2-5
CASSLGTVRYGYTF TGTGCCAGCAGCTTGGGGACAGTCCGCTATGGCTACACCTTC TRBV5-5 NA NA TRBJ1-2